The present entry profiles one TCR beta chain with its context. This clone was recorded only once. There is no known antigen for this receptor. The input lacks base qualities; no much larger clone sits a single base away. This sample is drawn from a study of shared clonotypes between healthy human individuals (dated by TCRdb to about 2020). Regarding the complete study: A few men and a couple of women, aged 18 to 49 years, made up the cohort. Per donor, three plates each were used for CD4 naive and CD4 memory, two for CD8 naive, and one for CD8 memory. Blood TCR repertoires of five healthy adults were deeply sequenced to estimate repertoire size and the extent of clonotype sharing between individuals. Libraries were prepared and TCR repertoires were sequenced by different laboratories using diverse techniques, in order to increase sequencing depth and limit assay-specific biases. Between about 0.94 and 10 billion PBMCs per donor were obtained by leukapheresis.

TCR CDR3 regions were amplified from genomic DNA by multiplex PCR using the deep immunoSEQ assay. Genomic DNA extracted from each cell subset was distributed evenly over all wells of several immunoSEQ 96-well plates, and each plate served as one replicate. For sorted subsets, roughly 200 ng of genomic DNA, equivalent to some 30,000 T cell genomes, went into each replicate PCR. The purified libraries were quantified using a Qubit 3.0 fluorometer, sized with a Bioanalyzer 2100, and then quantified again using the KAPA Library Quantification kit. A separate single-read 150-cycle Illumina NextSeq 550 flow cell was used to sequence each immunoSEQ 96-well plate. In the original analysis: Because the immunoSEQ output included only junctional sequences and no quality scores, the filtering could not be the same as the filtering used for full-length reads. To assign V/J genes and CDR3, sequences were annotated against IMGT germline references using PyIR, a Python wrapper for IgBLAST v1.9. Reads were filtered out if the reads had weak V/J assignments (E-value above 1e-6), no CDR3, stop codons, out-of-frame junctions, or ambiguous translated residues. A V3J clonotype was defined by an identical inferred V gene, J gene, and CDR3 amino acid sequence. The percentage overlap between two repertoires was calculated by dividing the number of shared unique clonotypes by the size of the smaller repertoire. Repertoire richness was assessed with RTK rarefaction, the Chao1 estimator, and Recon v2.1 estimates of unobserved clonotypes. Generation probabilities for all TCRbeta clonotypes obtained by the gDNA method from several donors were computed using OLGA. The immuneACCESS repertoire file appears here via TCRdb, limited to in-frame rearrangements. These files lack a portion of the clones; in checked studies, under half of the deficit traces to unresolved V genes, and the cause of the others is not known. D and trimming come from the DNA, and the V and J calls and clone size come from that table. The sample has about 650,000 clones on record, over 95% of them singletons. The ten biggest clones cover 0.095% to 0.12% of the sample.

Paper-wide results and their limitations: Sharing across several donors was observed for roughly 5% of naive CD4, 3.5% of naive CD8, roughly 2.3% of memory CD4, and around 0.42% of memory CD8 clonotypes. Based on pairwise subsampling, the degree of clonotype sharing among donors was expected to be affected by sequencing depth. Naive subsets generally had larger estimated clonotype richness than memory subsets did. Sampling was limited to blood, and TCR repertoires in tissue likely differ from TCR repertoires in blood. Higher generation probabilities were observed for clonotypes shared by all four sorted-subset donors than for non-shared clonotypes. The small number of donors limited the genetic and exposure-history diversity represented. Rarefaction of sorted-subset datasets indicated incomplete sequencing despite the large sequencing depth.

CD8 naive samples were obtained by positive selection for CCR7 among CD45RO-negative cells, yielding a CD45RA+CCR7+ population from which TemRA cells were excluded. The donors were healthy, HIV-negative adults with no recently reported acute infections or vaccinations. Every donor was a Caucasian adult living in Nashville, Tennessee, USA. Blood was obtained by leukapheresis, after which PBMCs were separated by Ficoll-Histopaque density gradient centrifugation and cryopreserved in liquid nitrogen vapor phase. Analytical flow cytometry was used to check the purity and quantity of every magnetically sorted T cell population. Each sorted fraction had its genomic DNA isolated and then quantified by UV absorbance on a Nanodrop 2000c. Counted from cysteine to phenylalanine, this CDR3 has 16 amino acids. The CDR3 DNA has 48 bases and is translated from base 1. From the germline V gene, CDR1 is MRHNA and CDR2 is SNTAGT. Germline trimming amounts to 1 base on V and 2 bases on J, with 2 as the count of junction bases outside the gene matches.

This receptor chain uses TRBV6-4 and TRBJ2-1, with TRBD2 identical over 10 junction bases. The sequence derives from a woman in her 30s in good health. The sample comprised naive CD8+ T cells sorted from blood. The cell subset or site label of this sample denotes: CD45RA+CCR7+. The base sequence is TGTGCCAGCAGTGACTATGGGACTAGCGCCTACAATGAGCAGTTCTTC. Translation gives CASSDYGTSAYNEQFF.